This is a list of T cell receptor beta chains from one sample in a study of shared clonotypes between healthy human individuals. Profiled with immunoSEQ multiplex PCR; TCRdb holds only in-frame clones, not every one. The top ten clones hold 1.5% to 2% of a sample with about 2,100,000 clones, roughly 91% of them seen once. Sequencing input: naive CD8+ T cells from PBMCs. The receptors originated from a man younger than 35 in good health. Some clones in this sample may be carry-over from other donors' samples. Both conserved end residues are part of each CDR3. The order of the fields is V gene, D gene, clone size, J gene, CDR3 DNA, CDR3 protein. D genes are given only for firm matches. Size values are once, few and many counts, or a class for expanded clones, and some rows have none.

TRBV27,NA,NA,TRBJ1-1,TGTGCCAGCAGAACAGGGCTGGTGGAAGCTTTCTTT,CASRTGLVEAFF
TRBV4-3,TRBD2,once,TRBJ2-7,TGCGCCAGCAGCCAAGATCCTCCTAGCGGGAGCTACGAGCAGTACTTC,CASSQDPPSGSYEQYF
TRBV9,NA,NA,TRBJ1-5,TGTGCCAGCAGCCCGGTGGGGAATCAGCCCCAGCATTTT,CASSPVGNQPQHF
TRBV29-1,TRBD1,NA,TRBJ2-7,TGCAGCGTTGTGGGACAGGGACTGTACGAGCAGTACTTC,CSVVGQGLYEQYF
TRBV27,NA,once,TRBJ1-2,TGTGCCAGTGGGACGGAGGAGTATGGCTACACCTTC,CASGTEEYGYTF
TRBV6-5,NA,once,TRBJ1-2,TGTGCCAGCAGTTACTCGATCTACTATGGCTACACCTTC,CASSYSIYYGYTF
TRBV7-9,NA,NA,TRBJ2-1,TGTGCCAGCAGCCCCCGTCACAATGAGCAGTTCTTC,CASSPRHNEQFF
TRBV7-6,TRBD1,NA,TRBJ2-3,TGTGCCAGCACCTTGGACAGGGAAGGAAATACGCAGTATTTT,CASTLDREGNTQYF
TRBV27,NA,NA,TRBJ1-2,TGTGCCAGCAGTTTGGTCGGGACCTATGGCTACACCTTC,CASSLVGTYGYTF
TRBV7-3,TRBD2,once,TRBJ2-1,TGTGCCAGCAGCTCATTAGCGGGAGGGACCTACAATGAGCAGTTCTTC,CASSSLAGGTYNEQFF
TRBV27,NA,once,TRBJ1-6,TGTGCCAGCAGTTTAGGGCAGGGTTATTCACCCCTCCACTTT,CASSLGQGYSPLHF
TRBV29-1,NA,NA,TRBJ2-1,TGCAGCGTTGGTACTCCAGAGCAGTTCTTC,CSVGTPEQFF
TRBV4-3,TRBD2,NA,TRBJ2-1,TGCGCCAGCAGCCAAGAAAGGGAGCTAGCGGGAGCTCGGGGTAATGAGCAGTTCTTC,CASSQERELAGARGNEQFF